The T cell receptor beta chain under discussion was sequenced for a study of OX40 agonist ivuxolimab in advanced cancers. In the study overall: The patients received ivuxolimab by intravenous route every 2 weeks at 0.01 to 10 mg/kg. Study results and caveats: Expanded peripheral T cells had an undetermined antigen specificity. Relative to CD4+ cells, CD8+ T cells on average had more expanded clones.

As regards this clone: Antigen unknown.

TCRdb's table, derived via immunoSEQ multiplex PCR, lists solely in-frame clones and lacks some. The sample carries roughly 75,000 clones, about 93% recorded once. Researchers took blood at baseline, on cycle 4 day 1, and on cycle 7 day 1. Germline CDR1 reads SGHDT; CDR2 reads YYEEEE. Trimming removed 6 bases at V and 3 bases at J, with 13 bases between. The CDR3 loop spans 14 amino acids. The TCR sequence derives from an adult with an advanced solid tumor such as melanoma, head and neck, liver or kidney cancer. The chain carries TRBV5-6 and TRBJ2-1, with D possibly being TRBD1 or TRBD2 (5 bases each). Sequencing used CD4+ or CD8+ T cells sorted from blood, obtained in a trial of the OX40 agonist ivuxolimab. CDR3 nucleotide sequence: TGTGCCAGCAAACGGGACCGGGACTACAATGAGCAGTTCTTC. As protein: CASKRDRDYNEQFF.